The rows below give T cell receptor beta chains drawn from one sample of a study of cytomegalovirus exposure and HLA in healthy donors. Profiling relied on immunoSEQ multiplex PCR, and the TCRdb table lists in-frame clones only, not all of them. Of 170,000 or so clones listed, about four fifths are singletons. The sample consisted of PBMCs. The receptors stem from a man aged 45-65 years in good health and CMV-seronegative. CDR3s include the opening cysteine and the closing phenylalanine or tryptophan. Fields, in order: D gene, J gene, V gene, clone size, CDR3 DNA, CDR3 protein. A D gene is named only where the DNA matches it firmly. Where a row states a size, it is once, few, many or the class of an expanded clone; other rows omit it.

d_gene: TRBD1; j_gene: TRBJ1-6; v_gene: TRBV18; abundance: .; CDR3nt: TGTGCCAGCTCACCTGGGGACAGCTCCTATAATTCACCCCTCCACTTT; CDR3aa: CASSPGDSSYNSPLHF
d_gene: .; j_gene: TRBJ2-5; v_gene: TRBV9; abundance: .; CDR3nt: TGTGCCAGCAGCGTAACAGGGCAAGAGACCCAGTACTTC; CDR3aa: CASSVTGQETQYF
d_gene: .; j_gene: TRBJ2-5; v_gene: TRBV5-4; abundance: .; CDR3nt: TGTGCTAGCAGCTTGTGGCAGGGGCAAGAGACCCAGTACTTC; CDR3aa: CASSLWQGQETQYF
d_gene: TRBD2; j_gene: TRBJ2-1; v_gene: TRBV30; abundance: .; CDR3nt: TGTGCCTGGACCCCCGGGACTAGCGGTAGAAATGAGCAGTTCTTC; CDR3aa: CAWTPGTSGRNEQFF
d_gene: TRBD1; j_gene: TRBJ2-7; v_gene: TRBV28; abundance: once; CDR3nt: TGTGCCAGCAGTTTCATCCTGGGCAGGGGGATTCCTTACGAGCAGTACTTC; CDR3aa: CASSFILGRGIPYEQYF
d_gene: TRBD1; j_gene: TRBJ1-2; v_gene: TRBV6-5; abundance: .; CDR3nt: TGTGCCAGCAGTCTCCGGGACAGGGGCATCTATGGCTACACCTTC; CDR3aa: CASSLRDRGIYGYTF
d_gene: TRBD1; j_gene: TRBJ2-2; v_gene: TRBV27; abundance: .; CDR3nt: TGTGCCAGCAGTTTTTTGGGACAGGGGAACACCGGGGAGCTGTTTTTT; CDR3aa: CASSFLGQGNTGELFF
d_gene: .; j_gene: TRBJ1-2; v_gene: TRBV5-1; abundance: .; CDR3nt: TGCGCCAGCAGCTTGGGTCCAGAAAACTATGGCTACACCTTC; CDR3aa: CASSLGPENYGYTF
d_gene: TRBD1; j_gene: TRBJ2-7; v_gene: TRBV6-5; abundance: few; CDR3nt: TGTGCCAGCAGCCCTTACCGGACAGGAAGAGAGGAGCAGTACTTC; CDR3aa: CASSPYRTGREEQYF
d_gene: .; j_gene: TRBJ2-3; v_gene: TRBV29-1; abundance: .; CDR3nt: TGCAGCGCTAAAACGAGCACAGATACGCAGTATTTT; CDR3aa: CSAKTSTDTQYF
d_gene: .; j_gene: TRBJ2-5; v_gene: TRBV9; abundance: .; CDR3nt: TGTGCCAGCAGCCTGGCGGGGGGACAGTTCCAAGAGACCCAGTACTTC; CDR3aa: CASSLAGGQFQETQYF
d_gene: .; j_gene: TRBJ2-5; v_gene: TRBV5-8; abundance: .; CDR3nt: TGTGCCAGCAGCTTGGCCCGCGGGACAGTTGAGACCCAGTACTTC; CDR3aa: CASSLARGTVETQYF
d_gene: .; j_gene: TRBJ2-7; v_gene: TRBV19; abundance: .; CDR3nt: TGTGCCAGTAGTATAGCCGGGACACATCACTACGAGCAGTACTTC; CDR3aa: CASSIAGTHHYEQYF
d_gene: .; j_gene: TRBJ1-5; v_gene: TRBV7-2; abundance: .; CDR3nt: TGTGCCAGCAGCTTATATGCAGGGGCGAGGAATCAGCCCCAGCATTTT; CDR3aa: CASSLYAGARNQPQHF
d_gene: .; j_gene: TRBJ1-4; v_gene: TRBV7-2; abundance: .; CDR3nt: TGTGCCAGCAGCCGACCAGAGGCAACTAATGAAAAACTGTTTTTT; CDR3aa: CASSRPEATNEKLFF
d_gene: .; j_gene: TRBJ2-7; v_gene: TRBV4-2; abundance: once; CDR3nt: TGTGCCAGCAGCCAAGATTGGGGGCGGGCTTCCTACGAGCAGTACTTC; CDR3aa: CASSQDWGRASYEQYF
d_gene: TRBD2; j_gene: TRBJ2-7; v_gene: TRBV7-9; abundance: .; CDR3nt: TGTGCCAGCAGCTTAAAAGCGGGACCTTACGAGCAGTACTTC; CDR3aa: CASSLKAGPYEQYF
d_gene: TRBD2; j_gene: TRBJ2-7; v_gene: TRBV14; abundance: .; CDR3nt: TGTGCCAGCAGCGTCGGGACTAGCCGACCCTACGAGCAGTACTTC; CDR3aa: CASSVGTSRPYEQYF
d_gene: .; j_gene: TRBJ1-1; v_gene: TRBV18; abundance: once; CDR3nt: TGTGCCAGCTCACTGCCGTATGCGTTGAACACTGAAGCTTTCTTT; CDR3aa: CASSLPYALNTEAFF
d_gene: TRBD1; j_gene: TRBJ1-1; v_gene: TRBV11-2; abundance: .; CDR3nt: TGTGCCAGCAGCTCACGACAGGGACGGTACACTGAAGCTTTCTTT; CDR3aa: CASSSRQGRYTEAFF
d_gene: .; j_gene: TRBJ2-7; v_gene: TRBV2; abundance: .; CDR3nt: TGTGCCAGCAGTAAGGACAGACGCTCCTACGAGCAGTACTTC; CDR3aa: CASSKDRRSYEQYF
d_gene: .; j_gene: TRBJ1-2; v_gene: TRBV29-1; abundance: .; CDR3nt: TGCAGCGGCCAGGGTAACTATGGCTACACCTTC; CDR3aa: CSGQGNYGYTF
d_gene: TRBD1; j_gene: TRBJ1-1; v_gene: TRBV2; abundance: .; CDR3nt: TGTGCCAGCAGCCTACAGGGGCTGAACACTGAAGCTTTCTTT; CDR3aa: CASSLQGLNTEAFF
d_gene: .; j_gene: TRBJ2-1; v_gene: TRBV5-1; abundance: .; CDR3nt: TGCGCCAGCAGCTTGGAGCTCACATACAGGAATGAGCAGTTCTTC; CDR3aa: CASSLELTYRNEQFF
d_gene: TRBD2; j_gene: TRBJ2-4; v_gene: TRBV5-4; abundance: .; CDR3nt: TGTGCCAGCAGGAGTGGACGGGAGGTAAACATTCAGTACTTC; CDR3aa: CASRSGREVNIQYF
d_gene: TRBD1; j_gene: TRBJ2-3; v_gene: TRBV6-5; abundance: .; CDR3nt: TGTGCCAGCAGTTACGGGAACAGGGGCGATACGCAGTATTTT; CDR3aa: CASSYGNRGDTQYF
d_gene: TRBD1; j_gene: TRBJ1-5; v_gene: TRBV6-6; abundance: .; CDR3nt: TGTGCCAGCAGTTACTCGACAGGGAGTCAGCCCCAGCATTTT; CDR3aa: CASSYSTGSQPQHF
d_gene: TRBD2; j_gene: TRBJ2-1; v_gene: TRBV5-5; abundance: .; CDR3nt: TGTGCCAGCAGCTTGAAGTTTACTAGCGGGGGGAACAATGAGCAGTTCTTC; CDR3aa: CASSLKFTSGGNNEQFF
d_gene: .; j_gene: TRBJ1-2; v_gene: TRBV30; abundance: .; CDR3nt: TGTGCCTGGAGTGGACCTACCGGGACTGGGAACTATGGCTACACCTTC; CDR3aa: CAWSGPTGTGNYGYTF
d_gene: TRBD1; j_gene: TRBJ2-5; v_gene: TRBV7-8; abundance: .; CDR3nt: TGTGCCAGCAGCCTCGACAGGGGGAGGGCCCAGTACTTC; CDR3aa: CASSLDRGRAQYF
d_gene: .; j_gene: TRBJ1-1; v_gene: TRBV27; abundance: few; CDR3nt: TGTGCCAGCAGTTTAGGCCCGAACACTGAAGCTTTCTTT; CDR3aa: CASSLGPNTEAFF
d_gene: TRBD2; j_gene: TRBJ2-3; v_gene: TRBV9; abundance: .; CDR3nt: TGTGCCAGCAGCGTAGCCGGCCTAGCGGGGGGCACAGATACGCAGTATTTT; CDR3aa: CASSVAGLAGGTDTQYF
d_gene: .; j_gene: TRBJ1-1; v_gene: TRBV5-8; abundance: few; CDR3nt: TGTGCCGGGGTGACCTACAGGGAATGGCACACTGAAGCTTTCTTT; CDR3aa: CAGVTYREWHTEAFF
d_gene: TRBD2; j_gene: TRBJ2-7; v_gene: TRBV4-2; abundance: .; CDR3nt: TGTGCCAGCGGGAGGGAGGGGCTCTCCTACGAGCAGTACTTC; CDR3aa: CASGREGLSYEQYF
d_gene: .; j_gene: TRBJ1-5; v_gene: TRBV2; abundance: .; CDR3nt: TGTGCCAGCTGCTTGAGGGAGGGTAGGAGCAATCAGCCCCAGCATTTT; CDR3aa: CASCLREGRSNQPQHF
d_gene: TRBD1; j_gene: TRBJ1-3; v_gene: TRBV28; abundance: .; CDR3nt: TGTGCCAGCAGTGTACAGGGGGGGATCTCTGGAAACACCATATATTTT; CDR3aa: CASSVQGGISGNTIYF
d_gene: TRBD2; j_gene: TRBJ2-1; v_gene: TRBV9; abundance: .; CDR3nt: TGTGCCAGCAGCAAAAGGGCGGGGGATGAGCAGTTCTTC; CDR3aa: CASSKRAGDEQFF
d_gene: TRBD1; j_gene: TRBJ1-1; v_gene: TRBV7-2; abundance: .; CDR3nt: TGTGCCAGCAGCTTAAGGGACAGGCCACCCGAAGCTTTCTTT; CDR3aa: CASSLRDRPPEAFF
d_gene: TRBD2; j_gene: TRBJ2-3; v_gene: TRBV6-5; abundance: .; CDR3nt: TGTGCCAGCAGTTCCTCGGGACTAGCGTTGGAAGATACGCAGTATTTT; CDR3aa: CASSSSGLALEDTQYF
d_gene: .; j_gene: TRBJ1-2; v_gene: TRBV4-3; abundance: .; CDR3nt: TGCGCCAGCAGCCAAGAAGACAGGCGCGGTGGCTACACCTTC; CDR3aa: CASSQEDRRGGYTF
d_gene: TRBD2; j_gene: TRBJ2-7; v_gene: TRBV11-3; abundance: .; CDR3nt: TGTGCCAGCAGCTTAGACCCTAGCGGAATCTACGAGCAGTACTTC; CDR3aa: CASSLDPSGIYEQYF
d_gene: TRBD2; j_gene: TRBJ2-7; v_gene: TRBV7-2; abundance: .; CDR3nt: TGTGCCAGCAGCTTACGCGGGACTAGCTCCTACGAGCAGTACTTC; CDR3aa: CASSLRGTSSYEQYF
d_gene: .; j_gene: TRBJ1-3; v_gene: TRBV9; abundance: .; CDR3nt: TGTGCCAGCAGCGTAGCTTCAGGGGCCTCTGGAAACACCATATATTTT; CDR3aa: CASSVASGASGNTIYF
d_gene: .; j_gene: TRBJ1-3; v_gene: TRBV4-1; abundance: once; CDR3nt: TGCGCCAGCAGCCAAGGCCACGGGAGGGATAGAAACACCATATATTTT; CDR3aa: CASSQGHGRDRNTIYF
d_gene: .; j_gene: TRBJ2-7; v_gene: TRBV6-6; abundance: .; CDR3nt: TGTGCCAGCAGTTACTCGTATGGCGGGCCCTACGAGCAGTACTTC; CDR3aa: CASSYSYGGPYEQYF
d_gene: TRBD2; j_gene: TRBJ2-5; v_gene: TRBV7-9; abundance: .; CDR3nt: TGTGCCAGCAAGGGACTAGCGGAAGAGACCCAGTACTTC; CDR3aa: CASKGLAEETQYF
d_gene: .; j_gene: TRBJ1-6; v_gene: TRBV30; abundance: .; CDR3nt: TGTGCCTGGAGTGTACTGGGAGTTAATTCACCCCTCCACTTT; CDR3aa: CAWSVLGVNSPLHF
d_gene: .; j_gene: TRBJ1-5; v_gene: TRBV28; abundance: .; CDR3nt: TGTGCCAGTTTAGGACAGAACCTCAACAATCAGCCCCAGCATTTT; CDR3aa: CASLGQNLNNQPQHF
d_gene: TRBD1; j_gene: TRBJ2-3; v_gene: TRBV2; abundance: .; CDR3nt: TGTGCCAGCAGAGGGAACAGGGGAAGCACAGATACGCAGTATTTT; CDR3aa: CASRGNRGSTDTQYF